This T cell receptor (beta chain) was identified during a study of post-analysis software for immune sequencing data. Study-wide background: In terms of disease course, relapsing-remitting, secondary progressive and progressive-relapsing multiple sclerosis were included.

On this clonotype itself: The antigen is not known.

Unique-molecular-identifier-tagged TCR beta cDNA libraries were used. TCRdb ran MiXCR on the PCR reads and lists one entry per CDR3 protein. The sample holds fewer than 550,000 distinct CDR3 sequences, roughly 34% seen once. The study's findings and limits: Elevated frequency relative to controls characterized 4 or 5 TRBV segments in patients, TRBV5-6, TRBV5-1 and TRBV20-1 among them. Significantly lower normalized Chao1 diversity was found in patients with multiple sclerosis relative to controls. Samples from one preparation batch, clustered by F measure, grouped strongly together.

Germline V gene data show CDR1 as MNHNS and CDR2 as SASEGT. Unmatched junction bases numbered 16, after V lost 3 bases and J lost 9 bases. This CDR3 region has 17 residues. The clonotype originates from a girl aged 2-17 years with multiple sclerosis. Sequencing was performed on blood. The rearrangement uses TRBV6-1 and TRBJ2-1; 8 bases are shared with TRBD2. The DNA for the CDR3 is TGTGCCAGCAGTGACAGCTCGAGGTACCGGGGGGGCCGTGAGCAGTTCTTC. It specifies CASSDSSRYRGGREQFF.